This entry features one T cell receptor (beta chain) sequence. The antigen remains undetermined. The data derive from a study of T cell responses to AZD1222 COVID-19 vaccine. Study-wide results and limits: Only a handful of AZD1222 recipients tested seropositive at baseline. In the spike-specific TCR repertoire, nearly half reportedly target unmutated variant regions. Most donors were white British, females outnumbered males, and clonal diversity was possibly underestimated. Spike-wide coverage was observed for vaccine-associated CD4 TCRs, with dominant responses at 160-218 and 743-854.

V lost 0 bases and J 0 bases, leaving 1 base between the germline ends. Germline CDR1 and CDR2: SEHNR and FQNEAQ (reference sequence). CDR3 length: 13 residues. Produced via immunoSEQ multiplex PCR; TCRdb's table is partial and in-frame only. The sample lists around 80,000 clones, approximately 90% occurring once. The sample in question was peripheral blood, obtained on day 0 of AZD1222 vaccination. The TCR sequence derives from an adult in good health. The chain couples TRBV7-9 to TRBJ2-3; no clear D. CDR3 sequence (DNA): TGTGCCAGCAGCTTAGCCAGCACAGATACGCAGTATTTT. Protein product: CASSLASTDTQYF.